A selection of T cell receptor beta chains follows, all from one sample in a study of blood T cell repertoires in COVID-19. The repertoire was sequenced with immunoSEQ multiplex PCR; TCRdb's copy has only in-frame clones and lacks some. The sample comprises 60,000 or so clones, about 90% of which are singletons, and around 7.7% rests with the top ten. Sequencing input: peripheral blood. Receptors were obtained from a human donor with active COVID-19. The donor label of this sample is uncertain. The CDR3 runs from the conserved cysteine through the conserved F or W. A D gene is named only where the DNA matches it firmly. Clone sizes are given selectively: once, few, many, or a class where the clone is expanded.

J	size	D	V	CDR3	DNA
TRBJ2-5	once	TRBD1	TRBV11-2	CASSNPTGMVETQYF	TGTGCCAGCAGCAACCCGACAGGGATGGTAGAGACCCAGTACTTC
TRBJ2-7	.	TRBD1	TRBV4-1	CASSQEGTGVFYEQYF	TGCGCCAGCAGCCAAGAAGGGACAGGGGTATTCTACGAGCAGTACTTC
TRBJ1-2	.	TRBD1	TRBV27	CASSLFPFRDRGVYGYTF	TGTGCCAGCAGTTTATTCCCTTTCCGGGACAGGGGGGTCTATGGCTACACCTTC
TRBJ2-1	.	.	TRBV9	CASSVGQRSSYNEQFF	TGTGCCAGCAGCGTAGGGCAGCGGAGCTCCTACAATGAGCAGTTCTTC
TRBJ2-3	.	.	TRBV12-3/TRBV12-4	CAAAIGWLDTQYF	TGTGCAGCCGCGATCGGGTGGCTAGATACGCAGTATTTT
TRBJ1-1	.	.	TRBV5-4	CASSLPRQEAFF	TGTGCCAGCAGCTTGCCCAGGCAAGAAGCTTTCTTT
TRBJ2-7	.	TRBD1	TRBV5-1	CASSFPGQGAREQYF	TGCGCCAGCAGCTTCCCGGGACAGGGGGCTCGAGAGCAGTACTTC
TRBJ1-4	.	TRBD1	TRBV5-1	CASSSGQGSEKLFF	TGCGCCAGCAGCTCAGGACAGGGGAGTGAAAAACTGTTTTTT
TRBJ1-2	.	TRBD1	TRBV6-5	CASRITGGLGYGYTF	TGTGCCAGTAGGATTACAGGGGGATTAGGGTATGGCTACACCTTC
TRBJ2-1	.	.	TRBV5-1	CASSSDYYNEQFF	TGCGCCAGCAGCTCGGACTACTACAATGAGCAGTTCTTC
TRBJ2-3	.	TRBD2	TRBV27	CASSFSGLAGGDTQYF	TGTGCCAGCAGTTTTTCCGGACTAGCGGGAGGAGATACGCAGTATTTT
TRBJ2-3	.	.	TRBV18	CASSLSRPISTDTQYF	TGTGCCAGCTCACTGTCTAGACCGATTTCCACAGATACGCAGTATTTT
TRBJ2-7	once	.	TRBV11-2	CASSQTVPPYAQYF	TGTGCCAGCAGTCAGACAGTTCCCCCATACGCGCAGTACTTC
TRBJ1-4	.	.	TRBV30	CAWKIGGEKLFF	TGTGCCTGGAAGATCGGGGGAGAAAAACTGTTTTTT
TRBJ2-7	few	.	TRBV7-3	CASRPTAARAVAYEQYF	TGTGCCAGCAGACCCACGGCGGCCAGGGCGGTGGCCTACGAGCAGTACTTC
TRBJ2-7	.	TRBD1	TRBV6-2/TRBV6-3	CASSPQTGWTLRPYEQYF	TGTGCCAGCAGTCCACAGACAGGGTGGACCCTCCGACCTTACGAGCAGTACTTC
TRBJ2-2	.	TRBD1	TRBV4-2	CASSQDRSGTGELFF	TGTGCCAGCAGCCAGGACAGGTCAGGGACCGGGGAGCTGTTTTTT
TRBJ2-5	.	TRBD2	TRBV10-2	CASSEGLAVQETQYF	TGCGCCAGCAGTGAGGGACTAGCGGTACAAGAGACCCAGTACTTC
TRBJ2-2	.	TRBD2	TRBV29-1	CSVEGRGGMIGELFF	TGCAGCGTCGAGGGGCGGGGGGGAATGATCGGGGAGCTGTTTTTT
TRBJ2-1	once	TRBD2	TRBV27	CASSLGLAGSYNEQFF	TGTGCCAGCAGTTTAGGACTAGCGGGCTCCTACAATGAGCAGTTCTTC
TRBJ1-6	.	.	TRBV27	CASSLFSGQGGNSPLHF	TGTGCCAGCAGTTTATTCAGCGGGCAGGGTGGCAATTCACCCCTCCACTTT
TRBJ2-1	once	TRBD1	TRBV2	CASSVYRGWNEQFF	TGTGCCAGCAGTGTATACAGGGGCTGGAATGAGCAGTTCTTC
TRBJ1-2	.	.	TRBV3-1/TRBV3-2	CASSQVGLSGIDGYTF	TGTGCCAGCAGCCAAGTCGGCCTCTCCGGGATTGATGGCTACACCTTC
TRBJ2-1	.	TRBD2	TRBV4-3	CASSQKLELAVYNEQFF	TGCGCCAGCAGCCAAAAACTAGAACTAGCGGTCTACAATGAGCAGTTCTTC
TRBJ2-5	.	.	TRBV7-9	CASSTQLAGQETQYF	TGTGCCAGCAGCACCCAACTGGCGGGGCAAGAGACCCAGTACTTC
TRBJ2-5	.	.	TRBV7-2	CASSLSGPQETQYF	TGTGCCAGCAGCTTAAGTGGCCCCCAGGAGACCCAGTACTTC
TRBJ2-1	.	.	TRBV7-2	CASSFGGQAGNEQFF	TGTGCCAGCAGCTTCGGGGGGCAGGCTGGGAATGAGCAGTTCTTC
TRBJ2-3	few	.	TRBV7-9	CASTRGAGGTDTQYF	TGTGCCAGCACAAGGGGGGCGGGAGGCACAGATACGCAGTATTTT
TRBJ1-1	few	.	TRBV6-6	CASSYGSEAFF	TGTGCCAGCAGTTATGGGAGTGAAGCTTTCTTT
TRBJ2-7	few	TRBD1	TRBV3-1/TRBV3-2	CASSTRDRGRGEQYF	TGTGCCAGCAGCACCCGGGACAGGGGGCGTGGCGAGCAGTACTTC
TRBJ2-7	.	TRBD1	TRBV4-3	CASSQGITGVPYEQYF	TGCGCCAGCAGCCAAGGAATTACAGGGGTACCGTACGAGCAGTACTTC
TRBJ1-5	few	.	TRBV6-5	CASSPGGLEGPQHF	TGTGCCAGCAGCCCCGGAGGCCTCGAAGGGCCCCAGCATTTT
TRBJ2-2	.	TRBD1	TRBV27	CASSLSTGQHTGELFF	TGTGCCAGCAGTTTGTCGACAGGGCAACACACCGGGGAGCTGTTTTTT
TRBJ2-3	.	.	TRBV28	CATLDSSTDTQYF	TGTGCCACTTTGGACTCTTCCACAGATACGCAGTATTTT
TRBJ2-7	.	TRBD1	TRBV6-5	CASIGPGQGIYEQYF	TGTGCCAGCATCGGTCCGGGACAGGGTATCTACGAGCAGTACTTC
TRBJ1-1	.	.	TRBV7-2	CASSPRSSMNTEAFF	TGTGCCAGCAGCCCGCGGTCCTCAATGAACACTGAAGCTTTCTTT
TRBJ2-1	.	TRBD1	TRBV11-2	CASSGGQGVNEQFF	TGTGCCAGCAGCGGCGGACAGGGGGTCAATGAGCAGTTCTTC
TRBJ2-2	.	TRBD1	TRBV7-3	CASSFPGQGTGELFF	TGTGCCAGCAGCTTCCCGGGACAGGGAACCGGGGAGCTGTTTTTT
TRBJ2-1	.	TRBD2	TRBV13	CASSVGLAGGPEQFF	TGTGCCAGCAGCGTCGGACTAGCGGGAGGGCCGGAGCAGTTCTTC
TRBJ1-3	.	.	TRBV5-1	CASSFTTFGNTIYF	TGCGCCAGCAGCTTCACAACCTTCGGAAACACCATATATTTT
TRBJ2-2	.	TRBD1	TRBV5-4	CASSLGGRGPVTGELFF	TGTGCCAGCAGCTTGGGGGGCAGGGGGCCGGTCACCGGGGAGCTGTTTTTT
TRBJ2-5	.	TRBD2	TRBV19	CASSFGLASQETQYF	TGTGCCAGTAGTTTCGGACTAGCGTCTCAAGAGACCCAGTACTTC
TRBJ1-5	.	TRBD1	TRBV5-4	CASSVGQGLNQPQHF	TGTGCCAGCAGCGTGGGACAGGGGTTAAATCAGCCCCAGCATTTT
TRBJ2-5	.	TRBD2	TRBV2	CASSEVPGLGLLGETQYF	TGTGCCAGCAGTGAAGTTCCGGGACTAGGGCTACTCGGGGAGACCCAGTACTTC
TRBJ2-7	.	.	TRBV5-4	CASSLDLASYEQYF	TGTGCCAGCAGCTTGGATCTAGCGTCTTACGAGCAGTACTTC
TRBJ1-2	.	TRBD1	TRBV19	CASSISRTGGNYGYTF	TGTGCCAGTAGTATCTCCCGGACAGGGGGCAACTATGGCTACACCTTC
TRBJ2-1	.	.	TRBV12-5	CASGLGAPGQFF	TGTGCTAGTGGTTTGGGAGCCCCCGGGCAGTTCTTC
TRBJ2-7	once	TRBD2	TRBV2	CASRRTSGGPLYEQYF	TGTGCCAGCAGGAGGACTAGCGGGGGGCCCCTGTACGAGCAGTACTTC
TRBJ2-1	.	TRBD2	TRBV7-2	CASSLRWLAGLLTNNEQFF	TGTGCCAGCAGCCTGAGGTGGCTAGCGGGGCTTCTTACTAATAATGAGCAGTTCTTC
TRBJ2-7	.	.	TRBV11-1	CASSLGSSYEQYF	TGTGCCAGCAGCTTGGGGAGCTCCTACGAGCAGTACTTC
TRBJ1-5	.	.	TRBV28	CASSPPGGFNQPQHF	TGTGCCAGCAGCCCCCCTGGAGGGTTCAATCAGCCCCAGCATTTT
TRBJ2-7	.	.	TRBV28	CASSPPARVHEQYF	TGTGCCAGCAGCCCCCCGGCCAGGGTCCACGAGCAGTACTTC
TRBJ2-5	.	TRBD2	TRBV5-1	CASSSRGGRVETQYF	TGCGCCAGCAGCTCGCGGGGGGGCCGAGTGGAGACCCAGTACTTC
TRBJ2-2	once	TRBD2	TRBV6-5	CASSYSGGSGTGELFF	TGTGCCAGCAGTTACTCGGGGGGGTCGGGGACCGGGGAGCTGTTTTTT
TRBJ2-5	.	.	TRBV27	CASSFLDRQETQYF	TGTGCCAGCAGTTTTCTGGACAGACAAGAGACCCAGTACTTC
TRBJ1-5	.	.	TRBV4-3	CASSQDRGYNQPQHF	TGCGCCAGCAGCCAAGATAGAGGGTACAATCAGCCCCAGCATTTT
TRBJ2-2	once	.	TRBV7-3	CASSMEVGELFF	TGTGCCAGCAGCATGGAGGTCGGGGAGCTGTTTTTT